This TCR beta chain was sequenced for a study of glioma-infiltrating T cells after dendritic cell vaccination. Study background: The vaccine used monocyte-derived dendritic cells pulsed overnight with autologous tumor lysate.

This clone was found once. Losses at the gene ends were 11 bases for V and 7 bases for J; bases not matched to a gene: 6. The CDR3 has 12 amino acids. CDR1 and CDR2 (germline): LNHNV, YYDKDF (reference sequence). None of the glioblastoma patients had an isocitrate dehydrogenase mutation. Amplification used 60 V beta primers and 13 J beta primers. Assay used: immunoSEQ multiplex PCR; TCRdb lists only in-frame clones, some missing. The sample lists about 100,000 clones, around three quarters seen once, with 5.5% to 7% in the top ten. The material sequenced was blood, taken before dendritic cell vaccination. V usage is TRBV15 and J usage is TRBJ2-2; 8 nucleotides match TRBD2. This sequence originates from a human donor with glioblastoma. CDR3 amino acids: CAVGGDGGELFF. In nucleotides, the CDR3 is TGTGCCGTCGGGGGGGATGGCGGGGAGCTGTTTTTT.